A selection of T cell receptor beta chains follows, all from one sample in a study of blood T cell repertoires in COVID-19. Some clones are missing from TCRdb's copy, which holds only in-frame ones; the method was immunoSEQ multiplex PCR. The data contain 200,000 or so clones, around 90% of them singletons. The sample comprised peripheral blood. The receptors come from a man between 60 and 75 years old who had recovered from COVID-19. The CDR3 runs from the conserved cysteine through the conserved F or W. Each record gives: J gene, D gene, V gene, CDR3 DNA, CDR3 protein. The D gene is left open where the match is weak.

J gene: TRBJ2-1; D gene: .; V gene: TRBV19; CDR3 DNA: TGTGCCAGTAGTCCCGCAGGGGTCTGGGGCTACAATGAGCAGTTCTTC; CDR3 protein: CASSPAGVWGYNEQFF
J gene: TRBJ1-1; D gene: .; V gene: TRBV27; CDR3 DNA: TGTGCCACCCTTGGGGGGGGCGGCACTGAAGCTTTCTTT; CDR3 protein: CATLGGGGTEAFF
J gene: TRBJ2-5; D gene: TRBD2; V gene: TRBV12-5; CDR3 DNA: TGTGCTAGTGGTTCGGGACTAGCGGGGGTGGAGACCCAGTACTTC; CDR3 protein: CASGSGLAGVETQYF
J gene: TRBJ2-2; D gene: .; V gene: TRBV7-3; CDR3 DNA: TGTGCCAGCACCTCTAACGTCCGGACCGGGGAGCTGTTTTTT; CDR3 protein: CASTSNVRTGELFF
J gene: TRBJ2-5; D gene: .; V gene: TRBV28; CDR3 DNA: TGTGCCAGCAGTTTACTAGGAGAGACCCAGTACTTC; CDR3 protein: CASSLLGETQYF
J gene: TRBJ2-3; D gene: TRBD2; V gene: TRBV19; CDR3 DNA: TGTGCCAGTAGTGCCAGGACTAGCCCGGATACGCAGTATTTT; CDR3 protein: CASSARTSPDTQYF
J gene: TRBJ1-1; D gene: .; V gene: TRBV5-4; CDR3 DNA: TGTGCCAGCAGCTGGGCCCACGGCACTGAAGCTTTCTTT; CDR3 protein: CASSWAHGTEAFF
J gene: TRBJ1-5; D gene: .; V gene: TRBV5-1; CDR3 DNA: TGCGCCAGCAGCTTGGGCCAGGGTGGACCTGAAAATCAGCCCCAGCATTTT; CDR3 protein: CASSLGQGGPENQPQHF
J gene: TRBJ2-3; D gene: TRBD2; V gene: TRBV7-2; CDR3 DNA: TGTGCCAGCAGCTTAACTAGCGGGCCTATCGGAGATACGCAGTATTTT; CDR3 protein: CASSLTSGPIGDTQYF
J gene: TRBJ2-3; D gene: .; V gene: TRBV28; CDR3 DNA: TGTGCCAGCAGTCTTAGCCGGGATACGCAGTATTTT; CDR3 protein: CASSLSRDTQYF